A selection of T cell receptor beta chains follows, all from one sample in a study of blood T cell repertoires in COVID-19. Clones were read by immunoSEQ multiplex PCR, and TCRdb kept only the in-frame ones, dropping some. The table has 350,000 or so clones, around 86% seen once. Specimen: PBMCs or T cells enriched from blood (not recorded which). Receptors originate from a woman aged 40 to 49 with acute COVID-19. Both conserved end residues are part of each CDR3. The D gene is left open where the match is weak. Rows may omit the clone size; those that give it use once, few, many or a size class.

cdr3_aa | cdr3_nt | d_call | j_call | v_call | clone_size
CASSEGQLARADTQYF | TGTGCCAGCAGTGAGGGACAGCTAGCTCGGGCAGATACGCAGTATTTT | TRBD1 | TRBJ2-3 | TRBV25-1 | -
CASSERGGLASGYTF | TGTGCCAGCAGTGAACGCGGCGGGCTCGCTAGTGGCTACACCTTC | - | TRBJ1-2 | TRBV6-1 | -
CSYLGVYEQYF | TGCAGCTACCTAGGGGTCTACGAGCAGTACTTC | - | TRBJ2-7 | TRBV29-1 | -
CASSPGVSNQPQHF | TGTGCCAGCTCCCCGGGAGTTAGCAATCAGCCCCAGCATTTT | - | TRBJ1-5 | TRBV18 | -
CASSIGRLGNSPLHF | TGTGCCAGCTCAATTGGGAGGCTGGGGAATTCACCCCTCCACTTT | - | TRBJ1-6 | TRBV18 | few
CASSLTPGRKQETQYF | TGTGCCAGTAGCCTCACTCCCGGCAGGAAGCAAGAGACCCAGTACTTC | - | TRBJ2-5 | TRBV19 | -
CASSPHPRQLISGNTIYF | TGTGCCAGCAGCCCTCACCCCCGACAGCTTATATCCGGAAACACCATATATTTT | - | TRBJ1-3 | TRBV7-9 | -
CASSLRAGLGYTF | TGTGCCAGCAGCTTACGTGCAGGGTTAGGCTACACCTTC | - | TRBJ1-2 | TRBV7-6 | once
CASSLASGGRATGELFF | TGTGCCAGCAGCTTGGCTAGCGGGGGGCGGGCCACCGGGGAGCTGTTTTTT | TRBD2 | TRBJ2-2 | TRBV5-6 | -
CASSPFGTGGQTEAFF | TGTGCCAGCTCACCATTCGGGACAGGGGGGCAAACTGAAGCTTTCTTT | TRBD1 | TRBJ1-1 | TRBV18 | few
CASSQDYGSDSGNTIYF | TGCGCCAGCAGCCAAGATTATGGGAGCGACTCTGGAAACACCATATATTTT | - | TRBJ1-3 | TRBV4-1 | -
CASSLGLGGGTGELFF | TGTGCCAGCAGCTTGGGACTAGGGGGCGGCACCGGGGAGCTGTTTTTT | - | TRBJ2-2 | TRBV5-6 | -
CASSYGKTGPGEKLFF | TGTGCCAGCAGTTACGGAAAGACAGGGCCGGGGGAAAAACTGTTTTTT | TRBD1 | TRBJ1-4 | TRBV6-5 | once
CASKAGGPFSDQPQHF | TGTGCCAGTAAGGCGGGAGGACCTTTCTCCGATCAGCCCCAGCATTTT | - | TRBJ1-5 | TRBV19 | few
CASSVGGLGSYEQYF | TGTGCCAGCAGCGTAGGCGGGTTAGGCTCCTACGAGCAGTACTTC | - | TRBJ2-7 | TRBV9 | -
CASLKPGTPSYEQYF | TGTGCCAGCTTAAAGCCCGGGACACCCTCCTACGAGCAGTACTTC | - | TRBJ2-7 | TRBV5-4 | -
CASSPDREQGYTF | TGTGCCAGCAGCCCGGACAGGGAGCAGGGCTACACCTTC | TRBD1 | TRBJ1-2 | TRBV7-2 | -
CASSQILAVSNTDTQYF | TGTGCCAGCAGCCAAATTCTAGCGGTATCTAACACAGATACGCAGTATTTT | TRBD2 | TRBJ2-3 | TRBV27 | -
CASTPGQLVSEQYF | TGTGCCAGTACCCCTGGACAGCTAGTATCCGAGCAGTACTTC | - | TRBJ2-7 | TRBV19 | -
CASSYGQGDAGELFF | TGTGCCAGCAGTTACGGACAGGGGGACGCCGGGGAGCTGTTTTTT | TRBD1 | TRBJ2-2 | TRBV6-6 | -
CASRAIGTRNTGTQYF | TGTGCCAGCAGGGCCATCGGGACTAGAAATACAGGGACCCAGTACTTC | TRBD2 | TRBJ2-5 | TRBV28 | -